This TCR beta chain is from a study of cytomegalovirus exposure and HLA in healthy donors. Findings and limits, study-wide: Fewer N-insertions than the roughly 600-donor mean were reportedly shown by an Asian-associated ancestry cluster in a later analysis. Earlier results showed most TCR beta V segments being productive about 87% or about 30% of the time. Cytomegalovirus status was reportedly diagnosed by the classifier with high specificity and sensitivity. Later analysis showed most CMV-associated TCR beta chains appearing HLA-restricted.

With regard to this clone: What it binds is unknown.

The V gene end was trimmed by 4 bases and the J gene end by 6 bases; junction bases not matched to a gene: 6. The CDR3 spans 14 residues. CDR1 KGHSH and CDR2 LQKENI come from the germline V gene. With 60 Vbeta and 13 Jbeta primers, the PCR was carried out. Some clones are missing from TCRdb's copy, which holds only in-frame ones; the method was immunoSEQ multiplex PCR. The table has 150,000 to 200,000 clones, around 75% seen once; the top ten hold around 4.9%. This TCR derives from a male donor in good health and CMV-seronegative. The V call is TRBV18, the J call TRBJ2-7; TRBD2 matches at 10 bases. Sequencing was done on a sample of PBMCs. The DNA of the CDR3 is TGTGCCAGCTCACGTAGCGGGAGGCTCCTCGAGCAGTACTTC. It codes for CASSRSGRLLEQYF.